This is a list of T cell receptor beta chains from one sample in a study of metastatic and nonmetastatic thyroid tumors. TCRdb ran MiXCR on the PCR reads. The sample includes roughly 81,000 clones, less than 10% of them seen just once. The specimen was blood. Receptors were obtained from a female donor with papillary thyroid cancer or a benign thyroid nodule (not recorded which). Some clones in this sample may be carry-over from other donors' samples. The CDR3 runs from the conserved cysteine through the conserved F or W. The order of the fields is V gene, clone size, J gene, D gene, CDR3 DNA, CDR3 protein. A D gene is named only where the DNA matches it firmly. Rows may omit the clone size; those that give it use once, few, many or a size class.

TRBV2	many	TRBJ1-2	TRBD1	TGTGCCAGCAGAAGAAACAGGGGACAGGGCATCGGCGGCTACACCTTC	CASRRNRGQGIGGYTF
TRBV12-3/TRBV12-4	many	TRBJ2-7	NA	TGTGCCAGCAGGGCGAGGGGGGAGCAGTACTTC	CASRARGEQYF
TRBV3-1	NA	TRBJ1-1	NA	TGTGCCAGCAGCGCCCGTCAGGGGAACACTGAAGCTTTCTTT	CASSARQGNTEAFF
TRBV7-6	many	TRBJ2-7	TRBD1	TGTGCCAGCAGCTTCGGACGGGACAGGGCAATCTACGAGCAGTACTTC	CASSFGRDRAIYEQYF
TRBV29-1	many	TRBJ2-7	NA	TGCAGCGTTGAAGTCCCTCCGGGACCGTCCTACGAGCAGTACTTC	CSVEVPPGPSYEQYF
TRBV19	NA	TRBJ2-2	TRBD1	TGTGCCAGCCTAGGGGACAGTTATTCGAACACCGGGGAGCTGTTTTTT	CASLGDSYSNTGELFF
TRBV12-5	NA	TRBJ1-2	NA	TGTGCTAGTGGACAGACAGGAAGCTATGGCTACACCTTC	CASGQTGSYGYTF
TRBV5-1	many	TRBJ1-6	TRBD1	TGCGCCAGCAGCTCGGGACAGGGGAGTTCACCCCTCCACTTT	CASSSGQGSSPLHF
TRBV25-1	many	TRBJ2-7	NA	TGTGCCAGCCAGCAAACCTACGAGCAGTACTTC	CASQQTYEQYF
TRBV6-6	few	TRBJ2-7	NA	TGTGCCAGCAGTTACTCGATAACAAAGTACTCCTACGAGCAGTACTTC	CASSYSITKYSYEQYF
TRBV3-1	many	TRBJ1-4	TRBD1	TGTGCCAGCAGCCAAGAAACAGGGGGAAATGAAAAACTGTTTTTT	CASSQETGGNEKLFF
TRBV2	many	TRBJ2-6	NA	TGTGCCAGCAGGAGGTCGGGGACTGGGGCCAACGTCCTGACTTTC	CASRRSGTGANVLTF
TRBV6-1	NA	TRBJ2-1	TRBD1	TGTGCCAGCAGCCCAAGACAGGGGAGGTACAATGAGCAGTTCTTC	CASSPRQGRYNEQFF
TRBV27	many	TRBJ1-1	NA	TGTGCCAGCAGTTTCTCCTGGAACACTGAAGCTTTCTTT	CASSFSWNTEAFF
TRBV6-1	few	TRBJ2-2	TRBD2	TGTGCCAGCACCCGGACTAGCGGGGATGGCACCGGGGAGCTGTTCTTT	CASTRTSGDGTGELFF
TRBV6-1	few	TRBJ2-3	TRBD2	TGTGCCACCTATCCGGGGGGAGGAACAGATACGCAGTATTTT	CATYPGGGTDTQYF
TRBV5-5	many	TRBJ2-5	TRBD2	TGTGCCAGCAGCTTGGCCGGGAGGGGTCTTCCAGAGACCCAGTACTTC	CASSLAGRGLPETQYF
TRBV20-1	many	TRBJ2-3	TRBD2	TGCAGTGCTAGAGACGGGGGGAGCACAGATACGCAGTATTTT	CSARDGGSTDTQYF
TRBV6-1	NA	TRBJ1-1	TRBD1	TGTGCCAGCAGCCCAAAGCAGGGGGCGAATACTGAAGCTTTCTTT	CASSPKQGANTEAFF
TRBV4-1	NA	TRBJ1-1	NA	TGCGCCAGCAGCCAAGATCTGGGGAATCTCGTAGCTTTCTTT	CASSQDLGNLVAFF
TRBV11-2	NA	TRBJ2-7	NA	TGTGCCAGCACCTTCAGGGGGGGAACCTACGAGCAGTACTTC	CASTFRGGTYEQYF
TRBV20-1	many	TRBJ2-2	TRBD1	TGCAGTGCTCCCGGGACAGGGGGTTTGACCGGGGAGCTGTTTTTT	CSAPGTGGLTGELFF
TRBV7-6	NA	TRBJ2-1	NA	TGTGCCAGCAGCTTAGCACGATACAATGAGCAGTTCTTC	CASSLARYNEQFF
TRBV18	many	TRBJ2-2	TRBD2	TGTGCCAGCTCACCAGGACTAGCCGGGGAGCTGTTTTTT	CASSPGLAGELFF
TRBV19	many	TRBJ2-2	TRBD2	TGTGCCAGTAGTCCCTCTGCAGCGGGGGGGACCGGGGAGCTGTTTTTT	CASSPSAAGGTGELFF
TRBV5-1	many	TRBJ2-1	NA	TGCGCCAGCAGCTTGGAAACCCATATGGATGAGCAGTTCTTC	CASSLETHMDEQFF
TRBV6-1	few	TRBJ2-1	TRBD2	TGTGCCAGCAGTCCCCTCAGCGGGGGAGAGGGGGATGAGCAGTTCTTC	CASSPLSGGEGDEQFF
TRBV6-5	NA	TRBJ1-1	NA	TGTGCCAGCAGTTACGACAGCACTAACACTGAAGCTTTCTTT	CASSYDSTNTEAFF